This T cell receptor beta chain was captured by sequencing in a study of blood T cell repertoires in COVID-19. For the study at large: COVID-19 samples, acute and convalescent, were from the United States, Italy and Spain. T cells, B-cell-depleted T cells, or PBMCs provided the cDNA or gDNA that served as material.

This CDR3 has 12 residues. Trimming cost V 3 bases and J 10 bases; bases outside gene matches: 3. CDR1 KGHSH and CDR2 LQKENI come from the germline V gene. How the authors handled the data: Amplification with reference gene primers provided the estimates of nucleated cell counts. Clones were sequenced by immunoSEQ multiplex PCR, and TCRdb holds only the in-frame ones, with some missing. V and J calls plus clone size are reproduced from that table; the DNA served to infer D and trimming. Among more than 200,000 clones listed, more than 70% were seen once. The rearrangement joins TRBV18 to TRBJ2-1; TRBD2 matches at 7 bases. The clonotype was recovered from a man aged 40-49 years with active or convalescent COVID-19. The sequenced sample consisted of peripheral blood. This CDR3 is CASSPPGLEQFF. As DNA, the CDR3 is TGTGCCAGCTCACCCCCGGGACTAGAGCAGTTCTTC. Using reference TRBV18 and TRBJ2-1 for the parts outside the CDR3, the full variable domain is NAGVMQNPRHLVRRRGQEARLRCSPMKGHSHVYWYRQLPEEGLKFMVYLQKENIIDESGMPKERFSAEFPKEGPSILRIQQVVRGDSAAYFCASSPPGLEQFFGPGTRLTVL.